The rows below give T cell receptor beta chains drawn from one sample of a study of T cells in localized non-small cell lung cancer. Generated by immunoSEQ multiplex PCR, the TCRdb table keeps only in-frame clones and is missing some. Counted here are roughly 86,000 clones, roughly four fifths occurring once; the ten biggest clones make up approximately 2.5%. The specimen comprised peripheral blood, sampled before any cancer treatment. These receptor sequences come from a man between 35 and 75 years old with stage I lung adenocarcinoma. Each CDR3 is given without its conserved first and last residue. The D gene is left open where the match is weak.

NA,TRBJ1-6,TRBV15,ATSSGIVLNSPLH
NA,TRBJ1-2,TRBV9,ASSKTQGKDYGYT
NA,TRBJ2-5,TRBV27,ASSLSGLWGREETQY
NA,TRBJ1-1,TRBV6-5,ASRLQGNTEAF
NA,TRBJ1-4,TRBV30,AWRGTVEKLF
NA,TRBJ1-5,TRBV6-5,ASKSTGSNQPQH
NA,TRBJ2-7,TRBV6-6,ASSYSGGPRPYEQY
NA,TRBJ2-2,TRBV28,ASLGGGNTGELF
TRBD1,TRBJ2-1,TRBV5-4,ASSYQTGGRNEQF
NA,TRBJ2-7,TRBV11-2,ASSLDRLRQY
NA,TRBJ2-3,TRBV30,AWSVFSGNTQY
NA,TRBJ1-2,TRBV7-2,ASSLSTYRVVYGYT
TRBD2,TRBJ2-1,TRBV5-1,ASSIREGKDEQF
NA,TRBJ1-5,TRBV30,AWSPTNGNQPQH
TRBD1,TRBJ2-3,TRBV9,ASSYTSGGETQY
TRBD1,TRBJ2-5,TRBV5-1,ASSFGQEEETQY
NA,TRBJ2-2,TRBV6-1,ASSETRAGTGELF
NA,TRBJ2-5,TRBV18,ASSPRASVDSTQETQY
TRBD2,TRBJ2-7,TRBV7-6,ASSLARGGAYEQY
NA,TRBJ2-1,TRBV28,ASSWRRERYEQF
TRBD2,TRBJ2-1,TRBV28,ASSSLNPTAGVRYNEQF
TRBD1,TRBJ1-4,TRBV28,ASSGTALTNEKLF
NA,TRBJ2-1,TRBV9,ASGPGYNEQF
NA,TRBJ1-6,TRBV11-2,ASSLPPGVNNSPLH
NA,TRBJ2-5,TRBV18,ASSPTNDWLETQY
TRBD2,TRBJ2-1,TRBV6-6,ASRTSGSFNEQF
NA,TRBJ2-7,TRBV29-1,SAKRTGRGEEQY
TRBD1,TRBJ2-7,TRBV19,ASSTRTGIYEQY